This record covers a single T cell receptor beta chain. The antigen is undetermined. The data were taken from a study of cytomegalovirus exposure and HLA in healthy donors. Broader study findings: Association with HLA alleles at 0.05 false discovery rate was found for roughly 17,000 TCR beta sequences in a later analysis.

In germline, CDR1 is KGHSH, CDR2 LQKENI. V dropped 2 bases and J dropped 5 bases, with 11 bases sitting between them. This CDR3 has 14 residues. Both 60 Vbeta primers and 13 Jbeta primers went into the PCR. TCRdb's table, derived via immunoSEQ multiplex PCR, lists solely in-frame clones and lacks some. There are some 130,000 clones in the sample; roughly 68% occur only once, and 5.8% lies in the top ten. The receptor was derived from a woman in her forties or fifties in good health and CMV-seropositive. The sequenced material came from PBMCs. The chain has TRBV18 and TRBJ2-3; the D is unclear. CDR3 sequence reads: CASSPDTPGDTQYF. For the CDR3, the DNA is TGTGCCAGCTCACCAGATACCCCAGGAGATACGCAGTATTTT.